This TCR beta chain was documented in a study of regulatory T cells in long-lasting Graves disease. Study-level information: Persistent Graves' disease required over 5 years of antithyroid drugs and positive TSH receptor antibodies. Points from the study as a whole: TCR diversity was lower in persistent Graves' patients (versus newly diagnosed ones). Persistent disease exhibited a predilection for TRBV28, TRBJ1-2 and TRBJ2-5. Authors noted too few samples as a limitation.

This clonotype was seen at least ten times. The antigen is undetermined. Time point here: persistent/refractory GD, antithyroid drugs over 5 years with positive TRAb. Scientists built the TCR library using RNA that was extracted from PBMCs. HTBI primers from iRepertoire and Arm-PCR of CDR3 regions yielded the TCR beta libraries. Each CDR3 protein is one row after TCRdb ran MiXCR on the multiplex PCR reads. The sample holds roughly 450,000 distinct CDR3 sequences, 20% to 30% seen once. Trimming cost V 8 bases and J 4 bases, with 9 bases left between them. The germline CDR1 and CDR2 sequences are LGHDT and YNNKEL (reference sequence). The CDR3 covers 11 residues.

The V and J genes are TRBV3-1 and TRBJ2-7; D uncertain. This sequence was found in a female donor with Graves disease. Sequencing was performed on peripheral blood mononuclear cells (PBMCs), taken when the disease was refractory, from a patient treated with antithyroid drugs. Here the CDR3 reads CASRSEYEQYF. The DNA for the CDR3 is TGTGCCAGCCGTTCCGAATACGAGCAGTACTTC.